This paragraph reports one TCR beta chain. The antigen it binds to is not known. No much larger clone exists at a distance of one base, and base qualities are not known. The trial excluded patients who had a history of autoimmune disease or who were on systemic immunosuppression. Peripheral blood for TCR sequencing was collected from all dose cohorts at baseline, on cycle 4 day 1, and on cycle 7 day 1. The samples were taken from a phase I, first-in-human, multicenter, open-label dose-escalation trial of ivuxolimab. Adults with locally advanced or metastatic melanoma, renal cell carcinoma, hepatocellular carcinoma or head and neck squamous cell carcinoma were enrolled in the trial. Before TCR sequencing, CD4+ and CD8+ T cells were separately sorted from peripheral blood. The data derive from a study of OX40 agonist ivuxolimab in advanced cancers. The study in broad terms: Ivuxolimab, which targeted the costimulatory receptor OX40 (CD134), was an agonistic, fully human IgG2 monoclonal antibody. Partial responses occurred in three dose-escalation patients: two with cutaneous melanoma and one with hepatocellular carcinoma. Intravenous ivuxolimab was administered to patients every 2 weeks at six dose levels: 0.01, 0.1, 0.3, 1.5, 3 and 10 mg/kg. The paper covers the monotherapy dose-escalation part of the phase I ivuxolimab trial, which included N = 52 patients. Prior anti-PD-1, anti-PD-L1 or anti-CTLA-4 therapy was permitted, and approximately 41% of dose-escalation patients had received checkpoint inhibitors. Among the roughly 50 dose-escalation patients, about 19 had hepatocellular carcinoma, around 15 melanoma, 9 renal cell carcinoma and 9 head and neck cancer. The purpose of peripheral TCRbeta sequencing was to test whether ivuxolimab changed TCR sequence diversity and led to clonal T-cell expansion. In the dose-escalation cohort, 65% to 85% of patients were male, and the mean age was 60 years with a range of about 20 to 90.

Genomic DNA was extracted from sorted cells for sequencing of the TCRbeta CDR3 region. The immunoSEQ Assay was used to sequence the TCRbeta CDR3 regions. TCRdb retrieved this table from immuneACCESS and kept in-frame rearrangements only. Not all clones are present; in checked studies, unresolved V genes account for under half, and no reason is known for the remainder. The sample table contains approximately 74,000 clones; only one count was recorded for approximately 90% of them. The ten largest clones represent about 5.5% of the sample. What the research found in general, with its limitations: At doses from 0.1 to 3.0 mg/kg, clonal expansion was seen in both CD4+ and CD8+ blood T cells between baseline and week 6. After ivuxolimab, more expanded clones were found on average in CD8+ T cells than in CD4+ T cells. Low levels of normalized T-cell clonal expansion were also seen in some nonresponding patients. Partial responders in the 0.1-3.0 mg/kg groups had among the lowest normalized peripheral clonal expansion, especially among CD8+ T cells. Which antigens the clonally expanded peripheral T cells were specific for was not determined.

A distance of 11 bases separates the germline ends of V and J, which lose 3 bases and 0 bases respectively. CDR1 is given as LNHDA and CDR2 as SQIVND, both from the germline V gene (reference sequence). The CDR3 sequence holds 15 residues, the cysteine and phenylalanine included. Here the CDR3 DNA is all that survives: 45 bases in frame from base 1. The V and J genes are TRBV19 and TRBJ1-1; too little of a D gene remains to name it. The clonotype was recovered from an adult with an advanced solid tumor such as melanoma, head and neck, liver or kidney cancer. The source material was CD4+ or CD8+ T cells sorted from blood, sampled in a trial of the OX40 agonist ivuxolimab. The nucleotide sequence reads as follows: TGTGCCAGTAGTATGAGATACAACATGAACACTGAAGCTTTCTTT. This sequence encodes CASSMRYNMNTEAFF.